Described below is a single T cell receptor beta chain sequence and its context. The sample holds a few counts of this clone. No antigen is known for it. No base quality values were provided; no much bigger clone lies one nucleotide off. The CDR1 and CDR2 encoded by the germline V gene are MNHEY and SVGEGT. The CDR3 covers 15 residues, taking in both the cysteine and the phenylalanine. CDR3 DNA only is kept here, 45 bases in frame from base 1. Trimming removed 0 bases from V and 0 bases from J, leaving 8 bases between the germline ends. The data were obtained in a study of T cell responses to AZD1222 COVID-19 vaccine (dated by TCRdb to 2020 to 2022). Turning to the overall study: AZD1222 recipients given second doses at about 4 weeks or at about 12 weeks were pooled, since spike-specific TCR depth and breadth were not found to differ between the two schedules. TCR sequencing covered approximately 230 trial participants: around 210 given two doses of AZD1222 and 26 given two doses of MenACWY control vaccine. Trial participants were enrolled into age subgroups of 18-55, 56-69 and 70-plus years, which contained around 150, 28 and 57 TCR-sequenced participants, respectively. The investigation overall reported the following: Conclusions about previously exposed vaccinees were limited because only six AZD1222 recipients were SARS-CoV-2 seropositive at baseline. Because no samples from the day 14 peak response were available, repertoires could be characterized only after the peak T cell response. In the small 56-69-year group, the increase in depth fell short of significance, most likely because of low power. Most participants were white British and females outnumbered males, and the authors suggested that clonal diversity may have been underestimated. A significant rise in spike-specific TCR breadth and depth was observed after two AZD1222 doses relative to day 0 and relative to MenACWY recipients. Vaccine-associated CD4 TCRs spanned the whole spike protein, with dominant responses in regions 160-218 and 743-854. Reportedly, almost half of the unique spike-specific TCRs recognized epitopes lying outside the regions that are mutated in the B.1.351 and B.1.1.7 variants.

The sample's time point, from its label and the paper: baseline before first vaccination. Vaccinee samples were obtained from the UK trials COV001 and COV002, which included a single-blind randomized controlled phase 2/3 trial of AZD1222 (ChAdOx1 nCoV-19) in healthy adults. For TCRbeta chain sequencing, PBMC samples were collected from trial participants at day 0 and at day 28 after the second dose. The CDR3 regions of human TCRbeta chains were analyzed by immunosequencing. As for the authors' bioinformatics: TCRs in the repertoires were matched against a reference library of SARS-CoV-2-specific TCRs that had been generated with the MIRA antigen-specificity platform. Breadth was defined as the fraction of unique TCRs that were SARS-CoV-2-associated, and depth was defined as the fraction of total T cells that were SARS-CoV-2-associated. Using the MIRA data, every spike-specific TCR was mapped to the spike region that the TCR reacted to and assigned to either a CD4 or a CD8 class. Log10-transformed breadth and depth values were compared by one-way ANOVA with Sidak's multiple comparisons tests. The immuneACCESS repertoire file appears here via TCRdb, limited to in-frame rearrangements. These files lack a portion of the clones; in checked studies, under half of the deficit traces to unresolved V genes, and the cause of the others is not known. V and J calls and clone size are copied from that table; D and trimming were computed from the DNA. In this sample the table shows about 85,000 clones, roughly nine tenths of which occur a single time. Approximately 7% of the sample is in the top ten clones.

The sequence links TRBV6-2 or TRBV6-3 to TRBJ2-5; 5 matching bases give a weak D call of TRBD1. The receptor comes from an adult in good health. Sequenced material: peripheral blood, taken on day 0 of AZD1222 vaccination. The CDR3 reads as follows: CASSYSPGYQETQYF. The DNA is as follows: TGTGCCAGCAGTTACTCCCCAGGGTACCAAGAGACCCAGTACTTC.